The 16 T cell receptor beta chains below were found in one sample sequenced in a study of cytotoxic CD8 clonotypes in ibrutinib-treated CLL. TCRdb keeps only in-frame clones here, not all; method: immunoSEQ multiplex PCR. The table has under 200,000 clones, approximately 84% seen once. The specimen was PBMCs, collected after 24 months of ibrutinib treatment. The receptors come from a human donor with chronic lymphocytic leukemia.

The chain combines TRBV10-3 with TRBJ1-3; weak D call: TRBD1 (6 bases). Looked up from germline, CDR1 is ENHRY and CDR2 is SYGVKD. The CDR3 runs 15 residues. Deletions cut 10 bases from V and 4 bases from J, with 20 bases between. Written as DNA, the CDR3 is TGTGCCACCTCCGAACAGGGTTTGGCCGGAAACACCATATATTTT. Encoded protein: CATSEQGLAGNTIYF.

The V and J genes are TRBV7-2 and TRBJ2-3; no clear D. Trimming cost V 2 bases and J 7 bases, with 10 bases left between them. In germline, CDR1 is SGHTA, CDR2 FQGNSA. The CDR3 consists of 13 residues. As DNA, the CDR3 is TGTGCCAGCAGCTTATCACCCGCAAATACGCAGTATTTT. Residues: CASSLSPANTQYF. The variable domain in full, completed from reference TRBV7-2 and TRBJ2-3, reads GAGVSQSPSNKVTEKGKDVELRCDPISGHTALYWYRQSLGQGLEFLIYFQGNSAPDKSGLPSDRFSAERTGGSVSTLTIQRTQQEDSAVYLCASSLSPANTQYFGPGTRLTVL.

The CDR3 bases are TGTGCCAGCAGTTTCGGGGATGGCTACACCTTC. This translates into CASSFGDGYTF. This chain joins TRBV2 and TRBJ1-2; D unclear. Per the germline V gene, CDR1 is SNHLY and CDR2 is FYNNEI. V gave up 5 bases and J gave up 6 bases, with 7 bases separating them. This CDR3 region has 11 residues.

The chain has TRBV28 and TRBJ1-4, with D maybe TRBD1 (5 bases). Germline CDR1 is MDHEN and CDR2 is SYDVKM. The length of the CDR3 is 15 residues. The V and J ends lost 4 bases and 4 bases respectively, with 13 bases between them. CDR3 amino acids: CASSWEGSYNEKLFF. The CDR3 DNA reads TGTGCCAGCAGTTGGGAGGGGTCTTATAATGAAAAACTGTTTTTT.

The chain joins TRBV6-6 to TRBJ1-4; no clear D. Trimming removed 6 bases at V and 7 bases at J, with 3 bases between. The CDR3 totals 10 residues. CDR1 and CDR2 (germline): MNHNY, SVGAGI (reference sequence). In nucleotides, the CDR3 is TGTGCCAGCAGGGCTGAAAAACTGTTTTTT. It encodes CASRAEKLFF.

The V call is TRBV9, the J call TRBJ2-1; possibly TRBD2 for D (5 bases). The CDR3 is 15 amino acids. Germline-derived CDR1 and CDR2 are SGDLS and YYNGEE. Trimming took off 0 bases at V and 8 bases at J, with 15 bases between the two ends. The CDR3 loop is CASSVGSRLYDEQFF. The CDR3 DNA reads as TGTGCCAGCAGCGTAGGGTCTAGACTATATGATGAGCAGTTCTTC.

The count of this clone is one. The chain uses TRBV4-1 and TRBJ1-3; 11 bases fit TRBD1. V shed 4 bases, J shed 8 bases, and the junction held 10 bases outside the gene matches. CDR3 length: 16 residues. In germline, CDR1 is MGHRA, CDR2 YSYEKL. The DNA for the CDR3 is TGCGCCAGCAGCCCGGGACAGGGGGTCAAGTTAGACACCATATATTTT. Amino acid sequence: CASSPGQGVKLDTIYF.

This chain links TRBV5-4 with TRBJ1-2; D gene unclear. The CDR3 covers 14 residues. The ends were cut back, 1 base at V and 5 bases at J, with 12 bases in the middle. CDR1 SGHNT and CDR2 YYREEE come from the germline V gene (reference sequence). The CDR3 DNA reads TGTGCCAGCAGCTTGACTCGACCGACATATGGCTACACCTTC. This sequence encodes CASSLTRPTYGYTF. The variable domain in full, with the rest retrieved from reference TRBV5-4 and TRBJ1-2, is ETGVTQSPTHLIKTRGQQVTLRCSSQSGHNTVSWYQQALGQGPQFIFQYYREEENGRGNFPPRFSGLQFPNYSSELNVNALELDDSALYLCASSLTRPTYGYTFGSGTRLTVV.

The rearrangement uses TRBV15 and TRBJ1-5, with D perhaps TRBD1 (6 bases). With 5 bases removed from V and 4 bases from J, the gap between germline ends came to 9 bases. Germline-derived CDR1 and CDR2 are LNHNV and YYDKDF (reference sequence). The CDR3 sequence is 13 residues long. CDR3 sequence: CATSLDRNQPQHF. CDR3 coding DNA: TGTGCCACCAGCCTCGACAGGAATCAGCCCCAGCATTTT.

The CDR3 here is CASSQARSRSGYTF. CDR3 sequence (DNA): TGCGCCAGCAGCCAAGCCCGCAGCCGGAGCGGCTACACCTTC. The genes are TRBV4-3 and TRBJ1-2; no definite D call. Trimming cost V 1 base and J 8 bases, with 14 bases left between them. CDR1 and CDR2 from the germline V gene are LGHNA and YSLEER. This CDR3 is built from 14 residues.

V is TRBV6-5 and J is TRBJ1-5; D not resolved. The CDR3 contains 14 residues. Trimming pared 0 bases from V and 2 bases from J, leaving 5 bases between. Germline CDR1 MNHEY, CDR2 SVGAGI. This chain's CDR3 is CASSYSPRNQPQHF. For the CDR3, the DNA is TGTGCCAGCAGTTACTCGCCCCGCAATCAGCCCCAGCATTTT.

V gene TRBV30 combines with J gene TRBJ1-4; D uncertain. Trimming removed 0 bases from V and 6 bases from J, with 11 bases in between. The CDR3 has 14 amino acids. Looked up from germline, CDR1 is GTSNPN and CDR2 is SVGIG (reference sequence). The CDR3 DNA is TGTGCCTGGAGTGTAAGCAGAGAATATGAAAAACTGTTTTTT. Protein sequence: CAWSVSREYEKLFF.

The table lists this clone with a few counts. This chain joins TRBV9 and TRBJ1-1; tentatively, D is TRBD1 (5 bases). The CDR3 covers 13 residues. V was cut by 6 bases and J by 5 bases, with 14 bases left in between. Germline V lookup: CDR1 SGDLS, CDR2 YYNGEE. CDR3 loop: CASNRPSGTEAFF. The DNA of the CDR3 is TGTGCCAGCAACCGGCCGTCAGGGACTGAAGCTTTCTTT.

V is TRBV2 and J is TRBJ1-6; 7 nucleotides align to TRBD1. Trimming at V came to 6 bases and at J to 3 bases, leaving 11 bases not matched to a gene. The germline gives CDR1 SNHLY, CDR2 FYNNEI. The CDR3 has 17 residues. CDR3 amino acids: CASRHPGTVNYNSPLHF. The CDR3 coding sequence is TGTGCCAGCAGACACCCAGGGACAGTGAACTATAATTCACCCCTCCACTTT.

CDR3 amino acids: CASSAGTSGSRPQFF. The CDR3 coding sequence is TGTGCCAGCAGCGCCGGGACTAGCGGGAGTCGGCCGCAGTTCTTC. V and J are TRBV11-2 and TRBJ2-1; 14 bases fit TRBD2. V gave up 5 bases and J gave up 12 bases; unmatched junction bases: 9. The CDR3 consists of 15 residues. Germline CDR1 is SGHAT and CDR2 is FQNNGV.

This clone was recorded a few times. The chain joins TRBV5-1 to TRBJ1-5, with TRBD1 matching 7 bases. With 4 bases clipped from V and 7 bases from J, the junction kept 5 bases outside the gene matches. CDR1 and CDR2 (germline): SGHRS, YFSETQ. This CDR3 contains 13 residues. The CDR3 DNA is TGCGCCAGCAGCCCCAGGGGGGGGCAGCCCCAGCATTTT. This codes for CASSPRGGQPQHF. Full variable domain (missing parts from reference TRBV5-1 and TRBJ1-5): KAGVTQTPRYLIKTRGQQVTLSCSPISGHRSVSWYQQTPGQGLQFLFEYFSETQRNKGNFPGRFSGRQFSNSRSEMNVSTLELGDSALYLCASSPRGGQPQHFGDGTRLSIL.